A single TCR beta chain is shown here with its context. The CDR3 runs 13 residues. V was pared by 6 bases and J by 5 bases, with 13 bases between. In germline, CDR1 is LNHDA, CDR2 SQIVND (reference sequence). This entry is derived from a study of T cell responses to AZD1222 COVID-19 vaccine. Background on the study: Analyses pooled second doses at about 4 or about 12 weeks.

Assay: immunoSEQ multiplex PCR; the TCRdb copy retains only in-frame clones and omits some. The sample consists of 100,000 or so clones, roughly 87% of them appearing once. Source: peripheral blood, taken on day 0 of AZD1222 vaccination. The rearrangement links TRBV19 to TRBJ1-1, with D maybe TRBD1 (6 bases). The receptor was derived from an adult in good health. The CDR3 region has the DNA TGTGCCAGTAGCAGCCTTAGGGGGACTGAAGCTTTCTTT. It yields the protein CASSSLRGTEAFF. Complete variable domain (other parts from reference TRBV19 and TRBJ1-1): DGGITQSPKYLFRKEGQNVTLSCEQNLNHDAMYWYRQDPGQGLRLIYYSQIVNDFQKGDIAEGYSVSREKKESFPLTVTSAQKNPTAFYLCASSSLRGTEAFFGQGTRLTVV.